Described below is a single T cell receptor (beta chain) sequence and its context. The data were obtained in a study of blood T cell repertoires in COVID-19. About the research overall: The United States, Italy and Spain supplied acute and convalescent COVID-19 samples. The cDNA or gDNA used as material had been derived from T cells, B-cell-depleted T cells, or PBMCs.

Original processing methods: Estimation of nucleated cell counts relied on the amplification of reference gene primers. Produced via immunoSEQ multiplex PCR; TCRdb's table is partial and in-frame only. V, J and clone size are taken as reported in that table, and D and trimming were inferred from the DNA itself. The data show around 140,000 clones, with about 87% seen just once and about 28% held by the top ten. Sequencing input: peripheral blood. This TCR derives from a human donor in a cohort sampled during active COVID-19.

In nucleotides, the CDR3 is TGTGCCAGCAGCCAGAATCGGGGGACAGATACGCAGTATTTT. Amino acid sequence: CASSQNRGTDTQYF. The J gene is TRBJ2-3, the V gene TRBV3-1 (or the pseudogene TRBV3-2); TRBD2 might be the D (6 bases). V dropped 3 bases and J dropped 3 bases, with 10 bases sitting between them. The CDR3 spans 14 residues. Germline assignment: CDR1 LGHDT and CDR2 YNNKEL (reference sequence).